This T cell receptor beta chain comes out of a study of memory CD4+ T cells and cytomegalovirus serostatus. The sort gate was single viable CD3+CD4+CD8-CD45RO+ cells for memory CD4+ T cells. The V and J ends lost 6 bases and 8 bases, in that order; junction bases with no gene match: 8. CDR1 MNHNS and CDR2 SASEGT come from the germline V gene. The CDR3 covers 13 residues. TCRdb's table, derived via immunoSEQ multiplex PCR, lists solely in-frame clones and lacks some. The sample records 30,000 to 40,000 clones, nearly 80% being singletons. The sequenced material came from memory CD4+ T cells from blood. The clonotype originates from an adult in good health and CMV-seronegative. V and J are TRBV6-1 and TRBJ1-1; the match to TRBD1 covers 8 bases. The CDR3 sequence is CASSEDRDGEAFF. The CDR3 DNA reads as TGTGCCAGCAGCGAGGACAGGGATGGAGAAGCTTTCTTT.